The rows below give T cell receptor beta chains drawn from one sample of a study of technical replicates of blood from several donors. TCRdb's table, derived via immunoSEQ multiplex PCR, lists solely in-frame clones and lacks some. The sample lists around 81,000 clones; 75% to 85% were seen once. The sample comprised PBMCs. These receptors were taken from a human donor in good health. Some clones in this sample may be carry-over from other donors' samples. Both conserved end residues are part of each CDR3. D genes are given only for firm matches. Size is stated for part of the rows, as once, few or many counts, or as a class when the clone is expanded.

abundance: -
j_gene: TRBJ1-6
v_gene: TRBV2
d_gene: -
CDR3aa: CASSEDRVRNNSPLHF
CDR3nt: TGTGCCAGCAGTGAAGACCGGGTTCGGAATAATTCACCCCTCCACTTT

abundance: -
j_gene: TRBJ2-3
v_gene: TRBV19
d_gene: -
CDR3aa: CASMNPSWSTDTQYF
CDR3nt: TGTGCCAGTATGAACCCTAGCTGGTCGACAGATACGCAGTATTTT

abundance: -
j_gene: TRBJ2-2
v_gene: TRBV5-4
d_gene: -
CDR3aa: CASSSPGTPPTGELFF
CDR3nt: TGTGCCAGCAGCTCCCCCGGGACACCTCCCACCGGGGAGCTGTTTTTT

abundance: -
j_gene: TRBJ1-1
v_gene: TRBV7-2
d_gene: -
CDR3aa: CASSLEGGAGAFF
CDR3nt: TGTGCCAGCAGCTTAGAGGGGGGGGCAGGTGCTTTCTTT

abundance: -
j_gene: TRBJ2-7
v_gene: TRBV5-6
d_gene: TRBD2
CDR3aa: CASSKAGGGYEQYF
CDR3nt: TGTGCCAGCAGTAAAGCGGGAGGGGGATACGAGCAGTACTTC

abundance: -
j_gene: TRBJ1-1
v_gene: TRBV7-3
d_gene: -
CDR3aa: CASSFQENTEAFF
CDR3nt: TGTGCCAGCAGCTTTCAGGAGAACACTGAAGCTTTCTTT

abundance: -
j_gene: TRBJ2-3
v_gene: TRBV11-3
d_gene: -
CDR3aa: CASSLRPGTDTQYF
CDR3nt: TGTGCCAGCAGCTTGCGGCCTGGCACAGATACGCAGTATTTT

abundance: -
j_gene: TRBJ1-1
v_gene: TRBV20-1
d_gene: -
CDR3aa: CSASRSTGAFF
CDR3nt: TGCAGTGCTAGTCGGAGTACGGGAGCTTTCTTT

abundance: -
j_gene: TRBJ2-1
v_gene: TRBV5-4
d_gene: TRBD2
CDR3aa: CASSGPGGSYNEQFF
CDR3nt: TGTGCCAGCAGCGGACCGGGAGGGTCCTACAATGAGCAGTTCTTC

abundance: -
j_gene: TRBJ2-1
v_gene: TRBV30
d_gene: TRBD2
CDR3aa: CAWSVRVGAGSEQFF
CDR3nt: TGTGCCTGGAGTGTACGGGTGGGAGCGGGAAGTGAGCAGTTCTTC

abundance: -
j_gene: TRBJ2-2
v_gene: TRBV7-9
d_gene: -
CDR3aa: CASSAPKGDTGELFF
CDR3nt: TGTGCCAGCAGCGCCCCTAAGGGGGACACCGGGGAGCTGTTTTTT

abundance: -
j_gene: TRBJ1-2
v_gene: TRBV6-5
d_gene: TRBD1
CDR3aa: CASRGQGRDGYTF
CDR3nt: TGTGCCAGCAGGGGACAGGGACGGGATGGCTACACCTTC

abundance: -
j_gene: TRBJ2-1
v_gene: TRBV7-3
d_gene: TRBD2
CDR3aa: CASSPTSGGGSYNEQFF
CDR3nt: TGTGCCAGCAGCCCTACTAGCGGGGGGGGCTCCTACAATGAGCAGTTCTTC

abundance: -
j_gene: TRBJ2-5
v_gene: TRBV6-6
d_gene: TRBD2
CDR3aa: CASSSGLAGGGETQYF
CDR3nt: TGTGCCAGCAGTTCCGGACTAGCGGGCGGTGGGGAGACCCAGTACTTC

abundance: once
j_gene: TRBJ2-1
v_gene: TRBV9
d_gene: TRBD2
CDR3aa: CASSTGLDLYNEQFF
CDR3nt: TGTGCCAGCAGCACCGGACTAGACCTCTACAATGAGCAGTTCTTC

abundance: few
j_gene: TRBJ1-3
v_gene: TRBV27
d_gene: -
CDR3aa: CASSPSSGNTIYF
CDR3nt: TGTGCCAGCAGTCCCTCCTCTGGAAACACCATATATTTT

abundance: -
j_gene: TRBJ2-1
v_gene: TRBV5-1
d_gene: TRBD1
CDR3aa: CASSLQGALSYNEQFF
CDR3nt: TGCGCCAGCAGCTTGCAGGGGGCTCTCTCCTACAATGAGCAGTTCTTC

abundance: -
j_gene: TRBJ2-1
v_gene: TRBV18
d_gene: -
CDR3aa: CASSSSPGDSRLLF
CDR3nt: TGTGCCAGCTCATCCTCCCCCGGAGACTCGCGACTGCTCTTC

abundance: -
j_gene: TRBJ2-7
v_gene: TRBV5-4
d_gene: -
CDR3aa: CASSRPAAGVSYEQYF
CDR3nt: TGTGCCAGCAGCCGCCCGGCGGCCGGAGTCTCCTACGAGCAGTACTTC

abundance: -
j_gene: TRBJ1-6
v_gene: TRBV5-1
d_gene: -
CDR3aa: CASSLAGDSLRVSPLHF
CDR3nt: TGCGCCAGCAGCTTGGCCGGAGATTCCCTCCGTGTTTCACCCCTCCACTTT

abundance: -
j_gene: TRBJ1-2
v_gene: TRBV5-6
d_gene: -
CDR3aa: CASSLGATSWGYTF
CDR3nt: TGTGCCAGCTCATTGGGGGCGACCTCTTGGGGCTACACCTTC

abundance: -
j_gene: TRBJ2-3
v_gene: TRBV11-3
d_gene: TRBD2
CDR3aa: CASSLRSSGPSTDTQYF
CDR3nt: TGTGCCAGCAGCTTACGGTCTAGCGGGCCGAGCACAGATACGCAGTATTTT

abundance: few
j_gene: TRBJ2-7
v_gene: TRBV4-2
d_gene: TRBD1
CDR3aa: CASSHGTRQGFSYEQYF
CDR3nt: TGTGCCAGCAGCCATGGCACTCGACAGGGATTCTCCTACGAGCAGTACTTC

abundance: -
j_gene: TRBJ2-7
v_gene: TRBV15
d_gene: -
CDR3aa: CATSRDLASPYEQYF
CDR3nt: TGTGCCACCAGCAGAGATCTTGCGTCGCCCTACGAGCAGTACTTC

abundance: -
j_gene: TRBJ1-1
v_gene: TRBV27
d_gene: -
CDR3aa: CASSARTQQNTEAFF
CDR3nt: TGTGCCAGCAGTGCCCGAACACAACAGAACACTGAAGCTTTCTTT

abundance: many
j_gene: TRBJ2-1
v_gene: TRBV7-9
d_gene: -
CDR3aa: CASSPPITYNEQFF
CDR3nt: TGTGCCAGCAGCCCTCCTATCACGTACAATGAGCAGTTCTTC

abundance: few
j_gene: TRBJ2-5
v_gene: TRBV7-6
d_gene: TRBD2
CDR3aa: CASSSSGLAGAETQYF
CDR3nt: TGTGCCAGCAGCTCGTCGGGACTAGCGGGAGCAGAGACCCAGTACTTC

abundance: -
j_gene: TRBJ2-7
v_gene: TRBV6-1
d_gene: TRBD1
CDR3aa: CASVGGTGTYEQYF
CDR3nt: TGTGCCAGCGTCGGGGGGACAGGGACTTACGAGCAGTACTTC

abundance: -
j_gene: TRBJ2-2
v_gene: TRBV6-1
d_gene: -
CDR3aa: CASRANQGSGELFF
CDR3nt: TGTGCCAGCAGAGCGAATCAGGGTTCCGGGGAGCTGTTTTTT

abundance: -
j_gene: TRBJ2-1
v_gene: TRBV7-7
d_gene: -
CDR3aa: CASSSSLSAHNEQFF
CDR3nt: TGTGCCAGCAGCTCCTCCTTGAGCGCCCACAATGAGCAGTTCTTC

abundance: -
j_gene: TRBJ1-1
v_gene: TRBV7-6
d_gene: -
CDR3aa: CASSSGQRGTEAFF
CDR3nt: TGTGCCAGCAGTTCGGGGCAGCGGGGCACTGAAGCTTTCTTT

abundance: -
j_gene: TRBJ2-3
v_gene: TRBV7-2
d_gene: TRBD1
CDR3aa: CASSRQSGGKSDTQYF
CDR3nt: TGTGCCAGCAGCCGTCAGTCAGGGGGCAAGTCAGATACGCAGTATTTT

abundance: once
j_gene: TRBJ2-3
v_gene: TRBV20-1
d_gene: -
CDR3aa: CSPGSTDTQYF
CDR3nt: TGCAGTCCCGGGAGCACAGATACGCAGTATTTT

abundance: few
j_gene: TRBJ1-1
v_gene: TRBV2
d_gene: -
CDR3aa: CASNFPDTEAFF
CDR3nt: TGTGCCAGCAATTTCCCAGACACTGAAGCTTTCTTT

abundance: -
j_gene: TRBJ2-7
v_gene: TRBV9
d_gene: TRBD2
CDR3aa: CASSAPTGRGSVDEQYF
CDR3nt: TGTGCCAGCAGCGCCCCCACGGGGAGGGGATCAGTTGACGAGCAGTACTTC

abundance: -
j_gene: TRBJ1-1
v_gene: TRBV5-6
d_gene: -
CDR3aa: CASSPMVRDTEAFF
CDR3nt: TGTGCCAGCAGCCCAATGGTCCGGGACACTGAAGCTTTCTTT

abundance: -
j_gene: TRBJ1-5
v_gene: TRBV28
d_gene: -
CDR3aa: CASTPNRYNQPQHF
CDR3nt: TGTGCCAGTACACCTAACAGGTACAATCAGCCCCAGCATTTT

abundance: -
j_gene: TRBJ2-2
v_gene: TRBV25-1
d_gene: -
CDR3aa: CASRTGINTGELFF
CDR3nt: TGTGCCAGCAGGACCGGGATAAACACCGGGGAGCTGTTTTTT

abundance: once
j_gene: TRBJ2-3
v_gene: TRBV9
d_gene: -
CDR3aa: CASSDPGFADTQYF
CDR3nt: TGTGCCAGCAGCGACCCGGGTTTCGCAGATACGCAGTATTTT

abundance: -
j_gene: TRBJ2-2
v_gene: TRBV11-1
d_gene: -
CDR3aa: CASENGLLGPGGELFF
CDR3nt: TGTGCCAGCGAGAATGGACTACTCGGTCCTGGCGGGGAGCTGTTTTTT

abundance: -
j_gene: TRBJ2-3
v_gene: TRBV18
d_gene: TRBD2
CDR3aa: CASSPTTAGGRGDTQYF
CDR3nt: TGTGCCAGCTCACCTACGACAGCGGGGGGCCGGGGAGATACGCAGTATTTT

abundance: -
j_gene: TRBJ1-4
v_gene: TRBV30
d_gene: -
CDR3aa: CAWNTPGEKLFF
CDR3nt: TGTGCCTGGAATACACCAGGGGAAAAACTGTTTTTT

abundance: -
j_gene: TRBJ2-3
v_gene: TRBV19
d_gene: TRBD2
CDR3aa: CASSPFPPGLGTTDTQYF
CDR3nt: TGTGCCAGTAGTCCGTTCCCACCGGGACTAGGAACCACAGATACGCAGTATTTT

abundance: -
j_gene: TRBJ2-1
v_gene: TRBV7-3
d_gene: TRBD2
CDR3aa: CASSFPGGTNNEQFF
CDR3nt: TGTGCCAGCAGCTTTCCGGGAGGGACCAACAATGAGCAGTTCTTC

abundance: -
j_gene: TRBJ2-3
v_gene: TRBV7-9
d_gene: -
CDR3aa: CASSLEPIWDTQYF
CDR3nt: TGTGCCAGCAGCTTGGAGCCAATATGGGATACGCAGTATTTT

abundance: few
j_gene: TRBJ2-1
v_gene: TRBV4-1
d_gene: TRBD2
CDR3aa: CASSRSSGLLGPYNEQFF
CDR3nt: TGCGCCAGCAGCCGCTCTAGCGGTCTCCTCGGGCCTTACAATGAGCAGTTCTTC

abundance: -
j_gene: TRBJ2-7
v_gene: TRBV6-5
d_gene: TRBD1
CDR3aa: CASSRQGADSYEQYF
CDR3nt: TGTGCCAGCAGCCGACAGGGGGCGGACTCCTACGAGCAGTACTTC

abundance: -
j_gene: TRBJ1-1
v_gene: TRBV7-6
d_gene: -
CDR3aa: CASSPGLENTEAFF
CDR3nt: TGTGCCAGCAGCCCCGGACTCGAGAACACTGAAGCTTTCTTT

abundance: -
j_gene: TRBJ2-1
v_gene: TRBV12-5
d_gene: TRBD1
CDR3aa: CASGLARDRDSFF
CDR3nt: TGTGCTAGTGGTCTCGCCCGGGACAGGGACTCGTTCTTC

abundance: -
j_gene: TRBJ1-2
v_gene: TRBV9
d_gene: -
CDR3aa: CASSLGLEGGYTF
CDR3nt: TGTGCCAGCAGCCTAGGGTTGGAGGGGGGCTACACCTTC

abundance: -
j_gene: TRBJ2-2
v_gene: TRBV7-9
d_gene: -
CDR3aa: CASSSGLNTGELFF
CDR3nt: TGTGCCAGCAGCAGCGGCCTGAACACCGGGGAGCTGTTTTTT

abundance: -
j_gene: TRBJ2-3
v_gene: TRBV5-1
d_gene: TRBD2
CDR3aa: CASRRTGGSTDTQYF
CDR3nt: TGCGCCAGCCGGAGAACGGGAGGGAGCACAGATACGCAGTATTTT

abundance: -
j_gene: TRBJ2-5
v_gene: TRBV13
d_gene: -
CDR3aa: CASQPVRGLKETQYF
CDR3nt: TGTGCCAGCCAACCCGTGCGTGGTTTGAAGGAGACCCAGTACTTC

abundance: -
j_gene: TRBJ2-7
v_gene: TRBV4-2
d_gene: TRBD2
CDR3aa: CASSQGPEGLLAGEYEQYF
CDR3nt: TGTGCCAGCAGCCAAGGCCCTGAGGGTCTACTAGCGGGAGAATACGAGCAGTACTTC